Given below is one TCR beta chain in context. Assay: immunoSEQ multiplex PCR; the TCRdb copy retains only in-frame clones and omits some. This sample carries roughly 120,000 clones, about 89% of them seen once, and the ten largest clones take under 20%. The data stem from a study of control samples from healthy donors and cancer patients. Input material: blood. The sequence was obtained from a woman in her forties or fifties in good health.

In DNA form, the CDR3 reads TGTGCCAGCAGGGCGGGGGCTCAAGAGACCCAGTACTTC. Its translation is CASRAGAQETQYF. The J gene is TRBJ2-5, the V gene TRBV12-3 or TRBV12-4; TRBD2 might be the D (7 bases). Deletions cut 6 bases from V and 2 bases from J, with 10 bases between. This CDR3 is built from 13 residues.